These 32 T cell receptor beta chains were all obtained from the same sample, sequenced in a study of blood T cell repertoires in COVID-19 (dated by TCRdb to 2020 to 2022). To prepare the library, the immunoSEQ multiplex PCR assay was applied. What TCRdb holds here is the immuneACCESS table cut down to in-frame rearrangements. Part of the clones is not present; checked against another copy, under half of the missing clones reflect an unresolved V gene, and the others are unexplained. This sample holds 150,000 to 200,000 clones; approximately 90% were observed only once. The ten largest clones add up to around 4.6% of the sample. Sequencing input: peripheral blood. The receptors shown here come from a man younger than 45 with COVID-19, enrolled during active disease.

V usage is TRBV5-4 and J usage is TRBJ1-6; TRBD1 might be the D (5 bases). Germline V gene data show CDR1 as SGHNT and CDR2 as YYREEE (reference sequence). The CDR3 has 15 residues. V lost 0 bases, J lost 7 bases, and 11 bases lay in between. Here the CDR3 reads CASSLDAGQNSPLHF. CDR3 coding DNA: TGTGCCAGCAGCTTGGACGCAGGGCAGAATTCACCCCTCCACTTT.

The CDR3 loop is CASSPSGPWETQYF. The CDR3 coding sequence is TGTGCCAGCAGCCCATCGGGTCCCTGGGAGACCCAGTACTTC. This chain links TRBV5-4 with TRBJ2-5; D is ambiguous. The length of the CDR3 is 14 residues. The germline CDR1 and CDR2 sequences are SGHNT and YYREEE (reference sequence). The V end was cut by 4 bases, the J end by 5 bases, with 15 bases between.

The genes are TRBV6-5 and TRBJ2-5, with 8 bases that match TRBD1. V shed 2 bases and J 5 bases; nucleotides not matched to a gene: 7. CDR3 length equals 15 residues. CDR1 and CDR2 from the germline V gene are MNHEY and SVGAGI. The CDR3 DNA is TGTGCCAGCAGTTACGGTACAGGGGGGCGGGAGACCCAGTACTTC. Translation: CASSYGTGGRETQYF.

The chain has TRBV10-3 and TRBJ2-2, with D possibly being TRBD1 (6 bases). V lost 0 bases to trimming and J lost 5 bases, with 13 bases between them. Germline-derived CDR1 and CDR2 are ENHRY and SYGVKD. The CDR3 covers 16 residues. The CDR3 reads CAISESGRGDTGELFF. DNA for the CDR3: TGTGCCATCAGTGAGTCGGGCAGGGGCGATACCGGGGAGCTGTTTTTT.

The CDR3 loop is CASSERSGGNTIYF. CDR3 in DNA: TGTGCCAGCAGCGAGAGGAGCGGTGGAAACACCATATATTTT. V and J are TRBV11-3 and TRBJ1-3, with no clear D. CDR1 is SGHNT and CDR2 is YENEEA in the germline V gene. The CDR3 is made up of 14 amino acids. The V end was cut by 5 bases, the J end by 3 bases, with 11 bases between.

This clone is a singleton in its sample. The chain employs TRBV7-9 and TRBJ2-3, with 12 bases aligning to TRBD2. V lost 1 base and J lost 6; bases outside the gene matches: 5. CDR1 is SEHNR and CDR2 is FQNEAQ in the germline V gene (reference sequence). The CDR3 has 16 amino acids. CDR3 nucleotides: TGTGCCAGCAGCTTAGGGCTAGCGGGGGGGCCGGATACGCAGTATTTT. Its translation: CASSLGLAGGPDTQYF. The entire variable domain, with the rest obtained from reference TRBV7-9 and TRBJ2-3, is as follows: DTGVSQNPRHKITKRGQNVTFRCDPISEHNRLYWYRQTLGQGPEFLTYFQNEAQLEKSRLLSDRFSAERPKGSFSTLEIQRTEQGDSAMYLCASSLGLAGGPDTQYFGPGTRLTVL.

The chain employs TRBV3-1 (or the pseudogene TRBV3-2) and TRBJ1-2; TRBD1 matches 8 bases. J gave up 6 bases and V 6 bases, and 9 bases lay outside the gene matches. Germline lookup yields CDR1 LGHDT and CDR2 YNNKEL (reference sequence). There are 14 residues in the CDR3. The CDR3 coding sequence is TGTGCCAGCAGTCCGACAGGGGCCAAACATGGCTACACCTTC. Translating gives CASSPTGAKHGYTF.

The gene calls are TRBV5-1 and TRBJ2-7; the D gene is possibly TRBD1 (6 bases). The CDR3 extends over 13 amino acids. V lost 2 bases, J lost 5 bases, and 11 bases lay in between. The germline gives CDR1 SGHRS, CDR2 YFSETQ. CDR3 nucleotide sequence: TGCGCCAGCAGCTTAGGGACATCAGACGAGCAGTACTTC. This sequence encodes CASSLGTSDEQYF.

J is TRBJ2-1 and V is TRBV5-4; no firm D call. Between the trimmed V and J ends, which lost 5 bases and 6 bases, there was a span of 6 bases. The CDR3 spans 11 residues. Per germline, CDR1 SGHNT and CDR2 YYREEE (reference sequence). In nucleotides, the CDR3 is TGTGCCAGCAGTGAGATCAATGAGCAGTTCTTC. It is translated as CASSEINEQFF.

The rearrangement uses TRBV5-4 and TRBJ2-1, with a possible D match to TRBD2 (6 bases). V was clipped by 4 bases and J by 5 bases, with 19 bases between them. Germline CDR1 SGHNT, CDR2 YYREEE (reference sequence). The CDR3 loop spans 16 amino acids. The CDR3 DNA reads as TGTGCCAGCAGCCTGGGCGCGGGAAATATGGACAATGAGCAGTTCTTC. Protein sequence: CASSLGAGNMDNEQFF.

The chain is built from TRBV11-2 and TRBJ1-1, with 9 nucleotides matching TRBD1. CDR3 size: 17 residues. The V gene end was trimmed by 2 bases and the J gene end by 0 bases; junction bases not matched to a gene: 7. Germline lookup yields CDR1 SGHAT and CDR2 FQNNGV. CDR3: CASSLNTGGTLNTEAFF. CDR3 coding DNA: TGTGCCAGCAGCTTAAACACAGGGGGCACTTTGAACACTGAAGCTTTCTTT.

The CDR3 is CASSHAGQPLPLHF. For the CDR3, the DNA is TGTGCCAGCAGCCATGCCGGACAGCCCCTGCCCCTCCACTTT. The rearrangement uses TRBV3-1 (or the pseudogene TRBV3-2) and TRBJ1-6, with D perhaps TRBD1 (6 bases). The CDR3 length is 14 residues. Germline assignment: CDR1 LGHDT and CDR2 YNNKEL (reference sequence). Trimming removed 3 bases from V and 13 bases from J, with 16 bases in between.

The chain links TRBV10-3 to TRBJ2-1; D possibly corresponds to TRBD2 (7 bases). Germline lookup yields CDR1 ENHRY and CDR2 SYGVKD. The CDR3 length is 17 residues. Between the trimmed V and J ends, which lost 5 bases and 0 bases, there was a span of 17 bases. The CDR3 loop is CAISPLGGVSSYNEQFF. In nucleotides, the CDR3 is TGTGCCATCAGTCCCCTAGGGGGGGTTAGCTCCTACAATGAGCAGTTCTTC.

V and J are TRBV5-1 and TRBJ2-3; TRBD2 is a possible D gene (5 bases). The germline V and J ends were trimmed by 0 bases and 6 bases, with 14 bases remaining between them. Germline loops: CDR1 SGHRS, CDR2 YFSETQ. The CDR3 spans 15 residues. The CDR3 nucleotides are TGCGCCAGCAGCTTGGGGGTTCGGGGTGTGGATACGCAGTATTTT. Protein sequence: CASSLGVRGVDTQYF.

J is TRBJ1-2 and V is TRBV4-3; D gene unclear. V gave up 0 bases and J gave up 2 bases, with 13 bases separating them. The CDR3 runs to 16 residues. The germline V gene encodes CDR1 LGHNA and CDR2 YSLEER. For the CDR3, the DNA is TGCGCCAGCAGCCAAGACCTCGGAGGGATGAACTATGGCTACACCTTC. It specifies CASSQDLGGMNYGYTF.

This rearrangement joins TRBV5-1 to TRBJ1-1; the D gene is possibly TRBD1 (6 bases). There are 15 residues in the CDR3. Trimming cost V 0 bases and J 4 bases, with 13 bases left between them. CDR1 SGHRS and CDR2 YFSETQ come from the germline V gene. CDR3 in amino acids: CASSLEANRVTEAFF. The CDR3 bases are TGCGCCAGCAGCTTGGAGGCAAACAGGGTCACTGAAGCTTTCTTT.

This clone was seen many times. The J gene is TRBJ2-1, the V gene TRBV27; the D gene is possibly TRBD1 (6 bases). Germline CDR1 is MNHEY and CDR2 is SMNVEV (reference sequence). V shed 5 bases and J shed 5 bases, with 13 bases lying between them. The CDR3 runs 14 residues. In nucleotides, the CDR3 is TGTGCCAGCAGTCCCCGGGACACCCACAATGAGCAGTTCTTC. As protein: CASSPRDTHNEQFF.

This clone came up once. V gene TRBV18 combines with J gene TRBJ2-6, with 10 bases that match TRBD1. The germline CDR1 and CDR2 sequences are KGHSH and LQKENI. After removal of 4 bases from V and 0 bases from J, the junction contained 15 bases not matched to a gene. CDR3 length equals 21 residues. CDR3 residues: CASSRTGGGMSRSSGANVLTF. The CDR3 region has the DNA TGTGCCAGCTCACGGACAGGGGGAGGGATGTCGAGAAGCTCTGGGGCCAACGTCCTGACTTTC.

The chain is built from TRBV11-2 and TRBJ2-1; a possible D gene is TRBD2 (5 bases). Trimming took off 1 base at V and 7 bases at J, with 11 bases between the two ends. From germline, CDR1 is SGHAT and CDR2 FQNNGV. This CDR3 has 14 residues. CDR3 residues: CASSLVRGKNEQFF. The CDR3 nucleotides read TGTGCCAGCAGCTTAGTTCGAGGGAAAAATGAGCAGTTCTTC.

This clone has a single count. The V and J genes are TRBV7-2 and TRBJ1-1; D gene ambiguous. V lost 3 bases, J lost 4 bases, and 12 bases lay in between. The CDR3 length is 14 residues. Germline CDR1 SGHTA, CDR2 FQGNSA. CDR3 coding DNA: TGTGCCAGCAGCTTTTTTGGCCACCCCACTGAAGCTTTCTTT. Translation gives CASSFFGHPTEAFF.

This rearrangement joins TRBV6-5 to TRBJ1-1; D may be TRBD1 (5 bases). The ends were cut back, 10 bases at V and 4 bases at J, with 13 bases in the middle. In germline, CDR1 is MNHEY, CDR2 SVGAGI. The CDR3 length is 12 residues. CDR3 in amino acids: CATRAQGTEAFF. DNA for the CDR3: TGTGCCACCCGAGCCCAGGGCACTGAAGCTTTCTTT.

This clone was detected only once. This chain uses TRBV19 with TRBJ2-5, with D unclear. Germline V gene lookup returns CDR1 LNHDA and CDR2 SQIVND (reference sequence). Trimming left V 1 base short and J 4 bases short, with 7 bases between. The CDR3 is 13 amino acids. The CDR3 region is CASSIGRGETQYF. CDR3 coding DNA: TGTGCCAGTAGTATAGGGCGCGGAGAGACCCAGTACTTC.

The chain recombines TRBV29-1 with TRBJ2-2; D is uncertain. This CDR3 spans 13 amino acids. Germline CDR1 and CDR2: SQVTM and ANQGSEA. V was pared by 3 bases and J by 0 bases, with 5 bases between. The CDR3 region is CSVDGANTGELFF. In DNA form, the CDR3 reads TGCAGCGTTGATGGAGCGAACACCGGGGAGCTGTTTTTT.

This clone came up a few times. One end of the junction varies from germline; a read error may be responsible. The chain has TRBV28 and TRBJ1-2; D uncertain. The CDR3 has 12 residues. Germline V gives CDR1 MDHEN, CDR2 SYDVKM. The CDR3: CASSPRLNERSF. In nucleotides, the CDR3 is TGTGCCAGCAGTCCACGCCTTAACGAACGTAGTTTC.

CDR3 coding DNA: TGTGCCAGCAGTCTACAGACAGGGGTCCCCAATCAGCCCCAGCATTTT. Protein product: CASSLQTGVPNQPQHF. The V gene is TRBV2, the J gene TRBJ1-5; 8 bases are a match to TRBD1. V trimming: 5 bases; J trimming: 3 bases; junction bases outside the gene matches: 9. The CDR3 has 16 residues. Germline V CDR1 and CDR2: SNHLY, FYNNEI.

This chain links TRBV7-2 with TRBJ2-1; D is possibly TRBD1 (7 bases). Germline V gives CDR1 SGHTA, CDR2 FQGNSA. The CDR3 runs 15 residues. Trimming took 2 bases from V and 2 from J, leaving 10 bases between them. CDR3 amino acids: CASSLTRGAYNEQFF. In nucleotides, the CDR3 is TGTGCCAGCAGCTTAACCAGGGGGGCCTACAATGAGCAGTTCTTC.

The gene calls are TRBV5-8 and TRBJ2-5; D uncertain. CDR3 length: 13 residues. V was pared by 0 bases and J by 4 bases, with 7 bases between. Germline assignment: CDR1 SGHTS and CDR2 YDEGEE. CDR3 nucleotides: TGTGCCAGCAGCTTGGGGAGAAGAGAGACCCAGTACTTC. It translates to CASSLGRRETQYF.

The J gene is TRBJ1-2, the V gene TRBV19; D is unclear. The CDR3 spans 16 residues. Germline CDR1 and CDR2: LNHDA and SQIVND (reference sequence). The V and J ends lost 3 bases and 2 bases respectively, with 16 bases between them. The DNA of the CDR3 is TGTGCCAGTAGTATTTCTTTATCAGGAGGCAACTATGGCTACACCTTC. This gives the protein CASSISLSGGNYGYTF.

V is TRBV27 and J is TRBJ2-1, with D tentatively TRBD2 (6 bases). The CDR3 runs to 13 residues. Germline CDR1 is MNHEY and CDR2 is SMNVEV (reference sequence). Trimming took 4 bases from V and 7 from J, leaving 11 bases between them. For the CDR3, the DNA is TGTGCCAGCAGTTGGCAGGCGGGGAATGAGCAGTTCTTC. Its translation is CASSWQAGNEQFF.

The rearrangement joins TRBV9 to TRBJ1-2, with TRBD1 matching over 10 bases. The CDR3 extends over 16 amino acids. V lost 3 bases and J lost 5; bases outside the gene matches: 10. The V gene's germline CDR1 is SGDLS and CDR2 YYNGEE. Here the CDR3 DNA reads TGTGCCAGCAGCGCTCCTATGACAGGGGGCACTTATGGCTACACCTTC. It codes for CASSAPMTGGTYGYTF.

The J gene is TRBJ1-5, the V gene TRBV7-9, with D hard to call. V shed 5 bases and J shed 5 bases, with 7 bases lying between them. The CDR3 spans 12 residues. Germline V gene sequence: CDR1 SEHNR, CDR2 FQNEAQ (reference sequence). CDR3 region: CASSKQDQPQHF. DNA for the CDR3: TGTGCCAGCAGCAAGCAGGATCAGCCCCAGCATTTT. Complete variable domain (other parts from reference TRBV7-9 and TRBJ1-5): DTGVSQNPRHKITKRGQNVTFRCDPISEHNRLYWYRQTLGQGPEFLTYFQNEAQLEKSRLLSDRFSAERPKGSFSTLEIQRTEQGDSAMYLCASSKQDQPQHFGDGTRLSIL.

The chain employs TRBV19 and TRBJ2-7, with 10 positions matching TRBD1. J lost 1 base, V lost 5 bases, and 8 bases had no gene match. The CDR3 is 16 amino acids. CDR1 is LNHDA and CDR2 is SQIVND in the germline V gene (reference sequence). This chain's CDR3 is CASSARSGQGSYEQYF. For the CDR3, the DNA is TGTGCCAGTAGTGCGAGATCGGGACAGGGGTCCTACGAGCAGTACTTC.